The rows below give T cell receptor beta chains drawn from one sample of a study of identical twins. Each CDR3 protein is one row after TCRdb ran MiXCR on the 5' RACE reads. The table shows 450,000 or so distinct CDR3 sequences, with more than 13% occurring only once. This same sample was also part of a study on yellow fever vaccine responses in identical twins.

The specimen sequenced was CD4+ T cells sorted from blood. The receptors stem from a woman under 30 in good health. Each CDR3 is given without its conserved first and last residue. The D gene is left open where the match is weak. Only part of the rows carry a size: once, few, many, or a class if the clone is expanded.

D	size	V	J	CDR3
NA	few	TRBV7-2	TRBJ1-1	ASSLFGDDTEAF
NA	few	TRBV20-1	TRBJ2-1	SAAGTGLFNEQF
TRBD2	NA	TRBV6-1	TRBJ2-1	ASRTSGGSEQF
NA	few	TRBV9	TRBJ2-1	ASSVPRGDYNEQF
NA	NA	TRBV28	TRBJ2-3	ASSLPGPSTDTQY
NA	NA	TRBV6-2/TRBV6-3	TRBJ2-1	ASIPTGAHEQF
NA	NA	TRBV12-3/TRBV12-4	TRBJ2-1	ASAWGSYNEQF
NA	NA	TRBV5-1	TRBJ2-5	ASSQGSGAEETQY
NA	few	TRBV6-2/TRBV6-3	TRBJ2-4	ASSARPRGGIQY
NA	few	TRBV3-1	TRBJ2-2	ASLSPWGPDTGELF